This paragraph reports one TCR beta chain. Only in-frame clones appear in the TCRdb table, and some are missing; sequencing was by immunoSEQ multiplex PCR. This sample has approximately 740,000 clones, with approximately 74% found just once. The sample is drawn from a study of shared clonotypes between healthy human individuals. V lost 5 bases and J 9 bases, leaving 17 bases between the germline ends. The CDR3 runs 14 residues. Looked up from germline, CDR1 is LNHDA and CDR2 is SQIVND (reference sequence). This sequence originates from a woman aged 25 to 39 in good health. Source material: memory CD4+ T cells sorted from blood. Regarding subset: CD45RA-negative fraction. This chain joins TRBV19 and TRBJ2-1; D possibly uses TRBD1 or TRBD2 (5 bases each). The chain's CDR3 is CASSPSPGTGEQFF. The DNA of the CDR3 is TGTGCCAGTAGTCCCTCCCCAGGGACGGGTGAGCAGTTCTTC.